The table lists the clone carrying this T cell receptor beta chain with many counts. Its antigen remains unidentified. One end of the junction fails to match germline, which may point to a read error. This sample was taken from a study of CD8+CD57+ T cells in acquired aplastic anemia. Looking at the study overall: The mean DNA yield obtained from sorted CD4+ and CD8+ cells came to approximately 3.2 ug. Study outcomes and limitations: Statistical testing detected no significant gap in CD8+ Simpson's diversity between patients and controls.

For sequencing, patients were chosen who had shown expansion of CD8+CD57+ cells by flow cytometry. Severe acquired aplastic anemia was present in every patient. The CDR3 loop spans 15 amino acids. Germline values: CDR1 SGDLS, CDR2 YYNGEE. Both TCR beta VDJ combination and CDR3 sequence profiling were carried out. Genomic DNA was the template for this profiling. A single record per CDR3 protein comes from TCRdb applying MiXCR to the reads. The sample records about 41,000 distinct CDR3 sequences, about 60% being singletons. The receptor comes from a human donor with aplastic anemia. Sequences were obtained from sorted CD4+, CD8+, or CD8+CD57+ T cells (not recorded which) from PBMCs. This chain uses TRBV9 with TRBJ1-2; no definite D call. CDR3 residues: CASSATPSPQAVIGF. DNA for the CDR3: TGTGCCAGCAGCGCAACGCCCAGCCCGCAGGCGGTAATAGGCTTC.